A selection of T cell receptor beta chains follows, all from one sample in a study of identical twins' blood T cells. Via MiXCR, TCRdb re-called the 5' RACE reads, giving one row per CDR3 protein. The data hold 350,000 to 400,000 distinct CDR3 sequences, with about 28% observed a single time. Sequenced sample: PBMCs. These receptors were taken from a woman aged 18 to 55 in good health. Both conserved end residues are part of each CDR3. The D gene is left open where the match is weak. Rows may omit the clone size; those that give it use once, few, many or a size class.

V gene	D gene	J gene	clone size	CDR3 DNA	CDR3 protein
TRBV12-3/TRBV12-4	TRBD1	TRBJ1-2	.	TGTGCCAGCTCATGCACCGGGACAGGGCTCCCAGGTAGCTACACCTTC	CASSCTGTGLPGSYTF
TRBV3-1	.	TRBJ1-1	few	TGTGCCAGCAGCCAAGACTTGAAAAACACTGAAGCCTTCTTT	CASSQDLKNTEAFF
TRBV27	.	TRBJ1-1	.	TGTGCCAGCAGTATGACGCAAGGCACTGAAGCTTTCTTT	CASSMTQGTEAFF
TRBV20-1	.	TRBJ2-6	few	TGCAGTGCTAGAGGTCCGGGGTCTTTACTCTCTGGGGCCAACGTCCTGACTTTC	CSARGPGSLLSGANVLTF
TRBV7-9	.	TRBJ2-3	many	TGTGCCAGCAGCACGTCCGGTGTTGTGAGCGAGTCTAGCACAGATACGCAGTATTTT	CASSTSGVVSESSTDTQYF
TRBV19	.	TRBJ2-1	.	TGTGCCAGTAGTGCTCAGGGGTCAGCCGTGCAGTTCTTC	CASSAQGSAVQFF
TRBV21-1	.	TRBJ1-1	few	TGTGCCAGCTTTCGCCAGAACACTGAAGCTTTCTTT	CASFRQNTEAFF
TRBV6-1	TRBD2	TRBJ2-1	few	TGTGCCAGCAGTGAAGCGTTGGGAGGGCCATACAATGAGCAGTTCTTC	CASSEALGGPYNEQFF
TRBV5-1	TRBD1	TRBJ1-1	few	TGTGCCAGCAGAAGCGGGACAGGGGGCACTGAAGCTTTCTTT	CASRSGTGGTEAFF
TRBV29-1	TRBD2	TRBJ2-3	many	TGCAGCGTTGAAGATCTGCCTAGCGGGACGGTCAGAAATACGCAGTATTTT	CSVEDLPSGTVRNTQYF
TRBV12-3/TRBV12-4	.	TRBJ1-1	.	TGTGCCAGCAGTTCGGGGCAGGGGTGGACTGAAGCTTTCTTT	CASSSGQGWTEAFF
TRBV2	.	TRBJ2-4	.	TGTGCCAGCTGGGGGGACATTCAGTACTTC	CASWGDIQYF
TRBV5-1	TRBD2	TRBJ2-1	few	TGCGCCAGCAGCTTGTGGGCTAGCGGGAGTCTATACAATGAGCAGTTCTTC	CASSLWASGSLYNEQFF
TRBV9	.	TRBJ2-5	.	TGTGCCAGCAGCGTTGGGCTTGAAGAGACCCAGTACTTC	CASSVGLEETQYF
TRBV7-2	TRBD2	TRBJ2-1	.	TGTGCCAGCAGCTTACAAGCGGGAGTTTTTGAGCAGTTCTTC	CASSLQAGVFEQFF
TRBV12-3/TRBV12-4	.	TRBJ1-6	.	TGTGCCAGCAGTTTGACGGACGGTTTAACCCTCCACTTT	CASSLTDGLTLHF
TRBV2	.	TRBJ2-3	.	TGTGCCGGCAGTGCTAAAGGGTATACGCAGTATTTT	CAGSAKGYTQYF
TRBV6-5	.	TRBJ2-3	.	TGTGCCAGCAGCAAGGGGGGCACAGATACGCAGTATTTT	CASSKGGTDTQYF
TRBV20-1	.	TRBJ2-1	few	TGCAGTGCTAGATCGTCTAGGGCCTATGAGCAGTTCTTC	CSARSSRAYEQFF
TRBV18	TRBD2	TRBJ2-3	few	TGTGCCAGCTCACCACTACTAGCGGGTCGGACAGATACGCAGTATTTT	CASSPLLAGRTDTQYF
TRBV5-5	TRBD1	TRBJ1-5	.	TGTGCCAGCAGCTCGAGAGAGGACAGGCGTCAGCCCCAGCATTTT	CASSSREDRRQPQHF
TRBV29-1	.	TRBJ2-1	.	TGCAGCGTTGAAGCGGGCAGCTCCTACAATGAGCAGTTCTTC	CSVEAGSSYNEQFF
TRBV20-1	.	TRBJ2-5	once	TGCAGTGCCGTTAACACAGAGGTAGAGACCCAGTACTTC	CSAVNTEVETQYF
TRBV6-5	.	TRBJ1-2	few	TGTGCCAGCAGTTACGCGGCAGCTAACTATGGCTACACCTTC	CASSYAAANYGYTF